This TCR beta chain comes out of a study of blood T cells in healthy people across ages. The study, taken as a whole, reports: Aged donors had fewer naive CD4+ cells and lower diversity than long-lived donors.

In germline, CDR1 is MGHRA, CDR2 YSYEKL. This CDR3 is built from 15 residues. Germline trimming cut 3 bases from V and 5 bases from J; bases unmatched to any gene: 10. The authors ran a second PCR of about 6 to 11 cycles using a sample-barcoded 5' primer and a J-beta primer mix. Via MiXCR, TCRdb re-called the 5' RACE reads, giving one row per CDR3 protein. Of 650,000 to 950,000 distinct CDR3 sequences listed, approximately 48% are singletons. Notes on this clonotype: Its antigen is currently unknown.

Material: blood. This receptor was obtained from a man aged 55 to 70 in good health. The chain combines TRBV4-1 with TRBJ2-7, with 7 bases matching TRBD2. CDR3 amino acids: CASSHPPGGSNEQYF. For the CDR3, the DNA is TGCGCCAGCAGCCACCCCCCGGGGGGTTCCAACGAGCAGTACTTC.